The 4 T cell receptor beta chains given below trace back to one sample, sequenced in a study of shared clonotypes between healthy human individuals (dated by TCRdb to 2020 to 2022). The library was generated by the immunoSEQ multiplex PCR assay. In its TCRdb copy, this immuneACCESS table keeps in-frame sequences only and misses some clones. Where compared with another copy, unresolved V genes explain less than half of these, and the others have no known cause. For this sample there are some 2 million clones; approximately 95% appear just once. The ten largest clones take up under 0.15% of the sample. Sequencing used naive CD4+ T cells sorted from blood. Per the publication, the cell subset or site label means: CD45RA+ positively selected. These receptors came from a man younger than 35 in good health.

The table lists this clone with a count of one. The chain combines TRBV5-6 with TRBJ1-1, with no clear D. CDR3 length equals 13 residues. Germline lookup yields CDR1 SGHDT and CDR2 YYEEEE. V was shortened by 0 bases and J by 6 bases, with 9 bases between the two germline ends. The CDR3 nucleotides read TGTGCCAGCAGCTTGGTACGGGGAGCTGAAGCTTTCTTT. Translated, it gives CASSLVRGAEAFF.

The J gene is TRBJ2-7, the V gene TRBV7-9; 7 bases fit TRBD2. Germline CDR1 and CDR2: SEHNR and FQNEAQ (reference sequence). V shed 4 bases and J 2 bases; nucleotides not matched to a gene: 11. This CDR3 is built from 16 residues. The CDR3 DNA sequence: TGTGCCAGCAGCTCCATCCCGAGCGGGAACGCCTACGAGCAGTACTTC. It is translated as CASSSIPSGNAYEQYF.

To note about this clone: This specimen includes other DNA sequences encoding the same CDR3. The chain uses TRBV7-3 and TRBJ2-5; 11 positions agree with TRBD2. Germline trimming cut 5 bases from V and 4 bases from J; bases unmatched to any gene: 0. This CDR3 is 13 amino acids long. Germline CDR1 is SGHTA and CDR2 is FQGTGA. As DNA, the CDR3 is TGTGCCAGCAGCACTAGCGGGGGAGAGACCCAGTACTTC. Translation: CASSTSGGETQYF.

The chain has TRBV18 and TRBJ1-5, with D unclear. The CDR3 contains 17 residues. Trimming took off 0 bases at V and 0 bases at J, with 12 bases between the two ends. Germline values: CDR1 KGHSH, CDR2 LQKENI. The DNA for the CDR3 is TGTGCCAGCTCACCACCGAAGGCAGGCAATAGCAATCAGCCCCAGCATTTT. It yields the protein CASSPPKAGNSNQPQHF.